This T cell receptor beta chain was identified during a study of cytomegalovirus exposure and HLA in healthy donors. Findings and caveats of the study: Reports showed the classifier diagnosing cytomegalovirus status with high specificity and sensitivity. In the roughly 120 validation repertoires, a later analysis found that first-cohort TCR clusters tended to co-occur. Whilst most TCR sequences proved rare, a subset of public TCRs occurred across many donors. Among TCR beta chains, those listed as cytomegalovirus-associated numbered over 150.

Clones were read by immunoSEQ multiplex PCR, and TCRdb kept only the in-frame ones, dropping some. The repertoire consists of 55,000 to 75,000 clones, with about 92% occurring once and the leading ten covering about 5.2%. The CDR3 has 14 residues. V dropped 4 bases and J dropped 11; count of bases not matched to a gene: 11. CDR1 is SGHKS and CDR2 is YYEKEE in the germline V gene (reference sequence). As concerns this clone: Its antigen is unknown.

The sample comprised PBMCs. This sequence was found in a man aged 18 to 30 in good health and CMV-seropositive. V gene TRBV5-5 combines with J gene TRBJ1-1; TRBD1 agrees at 10 bases. CDR3 residues: CASSRGQGSLGAFF. CDR3 DNA: TGTGCCAGCAGCCGGGGACAGGGGTCCTTAGGCGCTTTCTTT.